The 19 T cell receptor beta chains presented below share a single source sample, sequenced in a study of T cell responses to AZD1222 COVID-19 vaccine (dated by TCRdb to the early 2020s). The time point label of this sample denotes: baseline before first vaccination. The library was built by means of the immunoSEQ multiplex PCR assay. TCRdb took over this immuneACCESS table, retaining in-frame rearrangements with V and J assigned. Such tables are incomplete; in checked studies, under half of the missing clones stem from an unresolved V gene, and the remainder is unexplained. Across this sample there are about 160,000 clones, with about 88% seen only once. The ten most abundant clones make up less than 6.5% of the sample. The material was peripheral blood, obtained on day 0 of AZD1222 vaccination. Every receptor here comes from an adult in good health.

This clone was seen only a few times. The J gene is TRBJ2-7, the V gene TRBV4-3; 11 bases align to TRBD1. Germline assignment: CDR1 LGHNA and CDR2 YSLEER. V lost 0 bases, J lost 7 bases, and 8 bases stayed unmatched. The CDR3 sequence is 16 residues long. The CDR3 reads CASSQDWGQGVEEQYF. CDR3 DNA: TGCGCCAGCAGCCAAGATTGGGGACAGGGGGTTGAGGAGCAGTACTTC.

CDR3 region: CASSPYLGGNQETQYF. The CDR3 bases are TGTGCCAGCAGCCCGTACTTGGGAGGGAACCAAGAGACCCAGTACTTC. This chain connects TRBV6-2 or TRBV6-3 to TRBJ2-5; 7 bases are a match to TRBD2. Trimming took 6 bases from V and 0 from J; bases not matched to a gene: 10. Per germline, CDR1 MNHEY and CDR2 SVGEGT. This CDR3 is built from 16 residues.

The V and J genes are TRBV7-9 and TRBJ2-4, with a weak D call TRBD2 (5 bases). Trimming shortened V by 4 bases and J by 6 bases, and 16 bases separated the two germline ends. The length of the CDR3 is 15 residues. Germline V gives CDR1 SEHNR, CDR2 FQNEAQ (reference sequence). The DNA for the CDR3 is TGTGCCAGCAGCTCGAGAACCAGAGGAGGAAACATTCAGTACTTC. It yields the protein CASSSRTRGGNIQYF.

The chain employs TRBV19 and TRBJ2-7, with D hard to call. Germline CDR1 is LNHDA and CDR2 is SQIVND (reference sequence). CDR3 length equals 19 residues. The germline V and J ends were trimmed by 4 bases and 3 bases, with 28 bases remaining between them. CDR3 in amino acids: CASSKFHPSWRQNYYEQYF. CDR3 DNA: TGTGCCAGTAGTAAATTCCACCCCTCATGGAGACAAAATTACTACGAGCAGTACTTC.

This chain joins TRBV7-7 and TRBJ2-3, with TRBD2 as a possible D gene (6 bases). CDR3 length: 16 amino acids. Germline V gene sequence: CDR1 SSHAT, CDR2 FNYEAQ (reference sequence). Trimming took 8 bases from V and 4 from J, leaving 22 bases between them. The CDR3 region has the DNA TGTGCCAGCCCGAGGGACTGGCCAACTAGGGCAGATACGCAGTATTTT. Its translation: CASPRDWPTRADTQYF.

The CDR3 region is CASSYSRGSSPQHF. DNA for the CDR3: TGTGCCAGCAGTTACTCGAGAGGGTCCAGTCCCCAGCATTTT. V usage is TRBV6-2 or TRBV6-3 and J usage is TRBJ1-5, with D unclear. Trimming left V 0 bases short and J 10 bases short, with 13 bases between. Germline V gives CDR1 MNHEY, CDR2 SVGEGT. The CDR3 totals 14 residues.

The chain joins TRBV19 to TRBJ1-1, with 7 bases identical to TRBD1. The CDR3 is 15 residues long. Germline V lookup: CDR1 LNHDA, CDR2 SQIVND (reference sequence). V gave up 7 bases and J gave up 3 bases; unmatched junction bases: 11. CDR3 DNA: TGTGCCAGTAAACCTGTGGAGGGGGCGGACACTGAAGCTTTCTTT. Its translation is CASKPVEGADTEAFF.

The V and J genes are TRBV27 and TRBJ2-1; 11 bases are shared with TRBD2. The CDR3 is 16 amino acids. CDR1 is MNHEY, CDR2 SMNVEV, per germline (reference sequence). The V and J ends lost 4 bases and 7 bases, in that order; junction bases with no gene match: 9. CDR3 sequence reads: CASSSLLAGVGNEQFF. The CDR3 DNA sequence: TGTGCCAGCAGTTCTCTACTAGCGGGAGTGGGGAATGAGCAGTTCTTC.

The rearrangement links TRBV7-2 to TRBJ2-5; D is uncertain. The CDR3 covers 14 residues. Germline V gene lookup returns CDR1 SGHTA and CDR2 FQGNSA. The ends were cut back, 1 base at V and 1 base at J, with 7 bases in the middle. The CDR3 region has the DNA TGTGCCAGCAGCTTAGGGCAGGTCCAAGAGACCCAGTACTTC. It codes for CASSLGQVQETQYF.

The genes are TRBV20-1 and TRBJ2-7; 7 nucleotides line up with TRBD1. Trimming removed 3 bases from V and 0 bases from J; junction bases left unmatched: 5. This CDR3 spans 14 amino acids. The V gene's germline CDR1 is DFQATT and CDR2 SNEGSKA (reference sequence). The CDR3 reads CSASGTADSYEQYF. In DNA form, the CDR3 reads TGCAGTGCTAGTGGGACAGCGGACTCCTACGAGCAGTACTTC.

Only a few counts were recorded for this clone. The chain has TRBV2 and TRBJ1-1; perhaps TRBD1 as D (5 bases). CDR3 length: 13 residues. Germline V gene data show CDR1 as SNHLY and CDR2 as FYNNEI. The V and J ends lost 6 bases and 4 bases respectively, with 12 bases between them. The CDR3 loop reads CASRRDSATEAFF. CDR3 DNA: TGTGCCAGCAGGAGAGACAGTGCCACTGAAGCTTTCTTT.

The rearrangement links TRBV25-1 to TRBJ2-7, with D perhaps TRBD2 (5 bases). V shed 3 bases and J shed 2 bases, with 14 bases lying between them. This CDR3 contains 15 residues. Germline lookup yields CDR1 MGHDK and CDR2 SYGVNS. The CDR3 protein is CASSEEDGSTYEQYF. The CDR3 region has the DNA TGTGCCAGCAGTGAGGAGGACGGGTCGACCTACGAGCAGTACTTC.

The chain uses TRBV11-2 and TRBJ2-7; 7 nucleotides agree with TRBD2. Germline-derived CDR1 and CDR2 are SGHAT and FQNNGV. The CDR3 consists of 15 residues. V gave up 5 bases and J gave up 6 bases; unmatched junction bases: 13. The CDR3 sequence is CASSPYGAGVGEQYF. Written as DNA, the CDR3 is TGTGCCAGCAGCCCGTACGGGGCGGGAGTTGGCGAGCAGTACTTC.

This chain uses TRBV29-1 with TRBJ1-1; TRBD1 agrees at 8 bases. V gave up 6 bases and J gave up 11 bases; unmatched junction bases: 8. CDR1 and CDR2 (germline): SQVTM, ANQGSEA. This CDR3 is 11 amino acids long. The CDR3 protein is CSVDGQGGAFF. CDR3 coding DNA: TGCAGCGTCGATGGACAGGGAGGCGCTTTCTTT.

The gene calls are TRBV13 and TRBJ1-1; D is ambiguous. Germline V gives CDR1 PRHDT, CDR2 FYEKMQ (reference sequence). V lost 0 bases and J 1 base, leaving 6 bases between the germline ends. CDR3 length equals 14 residues. The CDR3 region is CASSLGAGNTEAFF. CDR3 in DNA: TGTGCCAGCAGCTTAGGGGCAGGGAACACTGAAGCTTTCTTT.

The V gene is TRBV29-1, the J gene TRBJ1-4, with 9 nucleotides matching TRBD1. The trim removed 6 bases at V and 7 bases at J, leaving 3 bases unmatched. This CDR3 is built from 12 residues. The germline V gene has CDR1 SQVTM and CDR2 ANQGSEA. CDR3 nucleotides: TGCAGCGTAGACAGGGGGGGTGAAAAACTGTTTTTT. This translates into CSVDRGGEKLFF.

The V gene is TRBV30, the J gene TRBJ1-2; D unclear. CDR3 size: 15 residues. Trimming removed 0 bases at V and 2 bases at J, with 13 bases between. Germline CDR1 GTSNPN, CDR2 SVGIG (reference sequence). This CDR3 reads CAWSVHSVPNYGYTF. The DNA of the CDR3 is TGTGCCTGGAGTGTACATTCTGTACCCAACTATGGCTACACCTTC.

The chain links TRBV7-3 to TRBJ1-1; D unresolved. Germline V lookup: CDR1 SGHTA, CDR2 FQGTGA. Trimming left V 6 bases short and J 0 bases short, with 8 bases between. This CDR3 region has 13 residues. CDR3: CASSPAMNTEAFF. The DNA for the CDR3 is TGTGCCAGCAGTCCAGCCATGAACACTGAAGCTTTCTTT.

V usage is TRBV6-1 and J usage is TRBJ1-3; the match to TRBD1 covers 8 bases. The V segment lost 3 bases and the J segment 10 bases; nucleotides outside the gene matches: 8. The CDR3 contains 14 residues. CDR1 and CDR2 (germline): MNHNS, SASEGT. The CDR3 reads CASSDTWTGRTIYF. The CDR3 DNA sequence: TGTGCCAGCAGTGACACCTGGACAGGGCGTACCATATATTTT.